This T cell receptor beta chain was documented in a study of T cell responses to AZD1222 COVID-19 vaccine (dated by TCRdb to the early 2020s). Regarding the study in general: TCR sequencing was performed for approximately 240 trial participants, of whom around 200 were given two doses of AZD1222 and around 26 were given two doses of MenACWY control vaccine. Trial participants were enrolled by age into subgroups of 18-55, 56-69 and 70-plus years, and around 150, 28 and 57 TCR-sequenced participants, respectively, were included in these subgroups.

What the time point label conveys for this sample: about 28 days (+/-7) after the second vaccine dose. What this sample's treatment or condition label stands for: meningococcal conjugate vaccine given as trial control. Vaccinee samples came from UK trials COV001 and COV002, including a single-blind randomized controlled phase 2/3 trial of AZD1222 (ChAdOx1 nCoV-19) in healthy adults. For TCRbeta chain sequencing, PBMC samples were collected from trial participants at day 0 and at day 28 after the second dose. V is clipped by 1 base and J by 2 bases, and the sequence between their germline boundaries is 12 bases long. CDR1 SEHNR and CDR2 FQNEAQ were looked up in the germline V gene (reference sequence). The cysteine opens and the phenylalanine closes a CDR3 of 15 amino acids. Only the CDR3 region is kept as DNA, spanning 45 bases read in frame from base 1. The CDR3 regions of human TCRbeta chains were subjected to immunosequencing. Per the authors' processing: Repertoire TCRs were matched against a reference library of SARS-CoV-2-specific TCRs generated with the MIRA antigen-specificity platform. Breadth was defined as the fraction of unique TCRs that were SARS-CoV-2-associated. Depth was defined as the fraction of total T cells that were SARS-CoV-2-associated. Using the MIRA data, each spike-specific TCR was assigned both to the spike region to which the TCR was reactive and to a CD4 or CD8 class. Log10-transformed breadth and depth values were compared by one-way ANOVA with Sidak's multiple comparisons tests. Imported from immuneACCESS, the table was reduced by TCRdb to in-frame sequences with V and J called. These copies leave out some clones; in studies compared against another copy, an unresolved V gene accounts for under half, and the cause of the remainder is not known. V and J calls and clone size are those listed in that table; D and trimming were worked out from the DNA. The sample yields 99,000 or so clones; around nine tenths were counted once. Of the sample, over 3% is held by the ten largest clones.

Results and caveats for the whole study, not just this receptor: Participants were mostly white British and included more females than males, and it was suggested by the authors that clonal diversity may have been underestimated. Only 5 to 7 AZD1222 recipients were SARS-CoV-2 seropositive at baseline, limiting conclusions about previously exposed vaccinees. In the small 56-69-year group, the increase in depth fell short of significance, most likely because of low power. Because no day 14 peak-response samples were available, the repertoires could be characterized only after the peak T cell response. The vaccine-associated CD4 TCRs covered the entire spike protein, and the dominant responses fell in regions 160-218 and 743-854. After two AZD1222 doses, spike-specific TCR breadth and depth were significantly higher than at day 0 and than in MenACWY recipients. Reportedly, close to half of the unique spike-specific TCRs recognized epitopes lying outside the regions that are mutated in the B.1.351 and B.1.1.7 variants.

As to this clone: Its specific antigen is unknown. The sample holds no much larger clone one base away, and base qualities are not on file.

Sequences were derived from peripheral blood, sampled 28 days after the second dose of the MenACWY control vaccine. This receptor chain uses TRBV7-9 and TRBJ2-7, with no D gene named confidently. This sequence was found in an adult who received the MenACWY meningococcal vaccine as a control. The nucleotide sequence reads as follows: TGTGCCAGCAGCTTAGTACAAGCCCTAACCTACGAGCAGTACTTC. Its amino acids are CASSLVQALTYEQYF. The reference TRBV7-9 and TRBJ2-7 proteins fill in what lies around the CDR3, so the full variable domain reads DTGVSQNPRHKITKRGQNVTFRCDPISEHNRLYWYRQTLGQGPEFLTYFQNEAQLEKSRLLSDRFSAERPKGSFSTLEIQRTEQGDSAMYLCASSLVQALTYEQYFGPGTRLTVT.